This TCR beta chain came from a study of cytomegalovirus exposure and HLA in healthy donors. The PCR contained 60 Vbeta and 13 Jbeta primers. Authors' analysis steps: Unique TCR beta chains totaled about 78 million in a later count, with roughly 11 million of them shared. TCRdb's copy holds only in-frame clones and misses some; the assay was immunoSEQ multiplex PCR. V and J calls and clone size are given by that table; D and trimming were obtained from the DNA. This repertoire shows 90,000 or so clones, approximately 80% found once; its top ten account for 3% to 4%. This clone was found a few times. CDR1 and CDR2 (germline): SQVTM, ANQGSEA. This CDR3 spans 15 amino acids. V dropped 2 bases and J dropped 0; count of bases not matched to a gene: 5.

The rearrangement joins TRBV29-1 to TRBJ2-3; 7 nucleotides line up with TRBD2. This TCR was sampled from a man aged 30 to 39 in good health and CMV-seropositive. The sequenced sample was PBMCs. Here the CDR3 reads CSVEYLAESTDTQYF. CDR3 nucleotides: TGCAGCGTTGAATATCTAGCGGAAAGCACAGATACGCAGTATTTT.